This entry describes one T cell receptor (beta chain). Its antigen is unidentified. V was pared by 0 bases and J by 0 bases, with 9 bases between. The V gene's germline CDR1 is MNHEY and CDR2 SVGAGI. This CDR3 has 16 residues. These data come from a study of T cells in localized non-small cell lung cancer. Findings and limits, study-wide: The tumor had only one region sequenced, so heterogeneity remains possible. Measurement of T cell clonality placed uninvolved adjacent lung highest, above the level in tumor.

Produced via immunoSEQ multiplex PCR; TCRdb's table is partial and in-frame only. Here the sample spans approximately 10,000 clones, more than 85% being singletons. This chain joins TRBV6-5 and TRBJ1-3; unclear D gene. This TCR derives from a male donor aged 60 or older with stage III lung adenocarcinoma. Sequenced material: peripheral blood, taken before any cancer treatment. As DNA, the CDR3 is TGTGCCAGCAGTTACTCGAGGCCGAGCTCTGGAAACACCATATATTTT. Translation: CASSYSRPSSGNTIYF.